Presented here are 2 T cell receptor beta chains from one specimen sequenced in a study of blood T cell repertoires in COVID-19. The data were produced by immunoSEQ multiplex PCR, yet TCRdb's version contains in-frame clones alone and is incomplete. The repertoire includes 250,000 to 300,000 clones, about nine tenths of them detected once, and around 10% sits in the top ten. Material for sequencing was peripheral blood. These receptors were obtained from a woman aged 25 to 39 with COVID-19, enrolled during active disease.

This clone was seen a handful of times. This chain links TRBV5-8 with TRBJ1-2, with D perhaps matching TRBD1 (5 bases). The V end was cut by 5 bases, the J end by 0 bases, with 11 bases between. CDR1 and CDR2 from the germline V gene are SGHTS and YDEGEE. The CDR3 spans 14 residues. The CDR3 region has the DNA TGTGCCAGCAGGACACAGGCGTCTAACTATGGCTACACCTTC. Protein: CASRTQASNYGYTF.

The rearrangement joins TRBV6-5 to TRBJ2-7; TRBD2 matches at 8 bases. This CDR3 spans 15 amino acids. V gave up 5 bases and J gave up 2 bases; unmatched junction bases: 8. Germline loops: CDR1 MNHEY, CDR2 SVGAGI. The CDR3 bases are TGTGCCAGCAGTACCCGGGGGGGACCTGCCTACGAGCAGTACTTC. Residues: CASSTRGGPAYEQYF.